Included here is one T cell receptor (beta chain) sequence, with context. This record comes from a study of blood T cell repertoires in COVID-19. The overall study: Whether acute or convalescent, the COVID-19 samples came from the United States, Italy and Spain.

V lost 2 bases, J lost 5 bases, and 7 bases lay in between. There are 14 residues in the CDR3. Germline loops: CDR1 MNHEY, CDR2 SVGAGI. In the original workflow: From reference gene primer amplification, estimates of nucleated cell counts were derived. The table came from immunoSEQ multiplex PCR; TCRdb's copy has only in-frame clones and leaves some out. V and J calls and clone size are given by that table; D and trimming were obtained from the DNA. This sample has more than 250,000 clones, with around 88% found just once. Sequencing was performed on peripheral blood. This receptor was identified in a woman aged 25 to 39 with COVID-19, enrolled during active disease. This chain links TRBV6-5 with TRBJ1-6; D not resolved. CDR3 residues: CASSYRGDNSPLHF. CDR3 coding DNA: TGTGCCAGCAGTTACCGCGGGGATAATTCACCCCTCCACTTT.